What follows are 26 T cell receptor beta chains derived from one specimen sequenced in a study of CD8+ T cells in alopecia areata. The treatment was: oral pan-JAK inhibitor, 5-10 mg twice daily. The sequencing template was cDNA reverse transcribed from extracted RNA. The table came from immunoSEQ multiplex PCR; TCRdb's copy has only in-frame clones and leaves some out. This sample has about 140,000 clones, with 80% to 90% found just once. The sequences come from CD8+ T cells sorted from blood, collected at week 4, from a patient treated with tofacitinib. The receptors were sampled from a human donor with alopecia areata.

The chain recombines TRBV5-1 with TRBJ1-1; no clear D. Germline V gene lookup returns CDR1 SGHRS and CDR2 YFSETQ. There are 14 residues in the CDR3. V lost 4 bases to trimming and J lost 1 base, with 11 bases between them. CDR3 sequence: CASSLRTGNTEAFF. The CDR3 DNA reads as TGCGCCAGCAGCCTAAGGACGGGGAACACTGAAGCTTTCTTT.

The V call is TRBV4-1, the J call TRBJ2-7; 9 nucleotides agree with TRBD1. V shed 1 base, J shed 1 base, and the junction held 2 bases outside the gene matches. Germline V gene data show CDR1 as MGHRA and CDR2 as YSYEKL. This CDR3 spans 15 amino acids. Here the CDR3 reads CASSQGGTGSYEQYF. The CDR3 DNA sequence: TGCGCCAGCAGCCAAGGAGGGACAGGGTCCTACGAGCAGTACTTC.

The sample holds a few counts of this clone. This chain links TRBV7-2 with TRBJ1-1; no reliable D call. This CDR3 comprises 12 residues. V lost 10 bases, J lost 0 bases, and 9 bases lay in between. The V gene's germline CDR1 is SGHTA and CDR2 FQGNSA. CDR3: CAIGNLNTEAFF. The DNA for the CDR3 is TGTGCCATCGGTAATTTGAACACTGAAGCTTTCTTT.

V and J are TRBV25-1 and TRBJ2-1; D remains ambiguous. Trimming stripped 7 bases from V and 10 bases from J, with 11 bases between. Germline V gene data show CDR1 as MGHDK and CDR2 as SYGVNS. CDR3 length equals 11 residues. The CDR3 nucleotides read TGTGCCAGCAAGCTAGGAGCGGAGCAGTTCTTC. This gives the protein CASKLGAEQFF.

The chain links TRBV25-1 to TRBJ2-6, with D unclear. Germline V gene lookup returns CDR1 MGHDK and CDR2 SYGVNS. The CDR3 consists of 14 residues. With 4 bases removed from V and 0 bases from J, the gap between germline ends came to 4 bases. The CDR3 region is CASSAYSGANVLTF. CDR3 nucleotide sequence: TGTGCCAGCAGTGCCTACTCTGGGGCCAACGTCCTGACTTTC.

For this clone: Relative to the germline gene, one junction end is altered; a read error may explain this. V and J are TRBV4-2 and TRBJ1-6; D gene uncertain. CDR1 is LGHNA and CDR2 is YNFKEQ in the germline V gene. The CDR3 is 11 residues long. The CDR3 nucleotides read TGTGCCAGCAGCCAAGGGCGAGCGAGAACCTTT. Translated: CASSQGRARTF.

The genes are TRBV4-3 and TRBJ2-2; TRBD2 might be the D (5 bases). With 3 bases removed from V and 0 bases from J, the gap between germline ends came to 14 bases. The CDR3 runs to 17 residues. Germline CDR1 is LGHNA and CDR2 is YSLEER. The CDR3 nucleotides read TGCGCCAGCAGCCAGGAAGGACTGAGTACGAACACCGGGGAGCTGTTTTTT. Its protein product is CASSQEGLSTNTGELFF.

This clone was recorded a few times. The chain carries TRBV9 and TRBJ2-3, with TRBD1 as a possible D gene (5 bases). CDR3 length equals 14 residues. Trimming removed 0 bases from V and 6 bases from J, with 11 bases in between. Germline-derived CDR1 and CDR2 are SGDLS and YYNGEE. CDR3 protein: CASSVARAPDTQYF. In DNA form, the CDR3 reads TGTGCCAGCAGCGTAGCCAGGGCCCCGGATACGCAGTATTTT.

The rearrangement joins TRBV5-4 to TRBJ2-3, with TRBD1 as a possible D gene (5 bases). The germline V gene encodes CDR1 SGHNT and CDR2 YYREEE (reference sequence). V was trimmed by 0 bases and J by 9 bases, leaving 11 bases between them. The length of the CDR3 is 13 residues. CDR3 nucleotides: TGTGCCAGCAGCTTGGCGCCAGGGCAAACGCAGTATTTT. Protein: CASSLAPGQTQYF. Combining the CDR3 with reference TRBV5-4 and TRBJ2-3 gives the whole variable domain ETGVTQSPTHLIKTRGQQVTLRCSSQSGHNTVSWYQQALGQGPQFIFQYYREEENGRGNFPPRFSGLQFPNYSSELNVNALELDDSALYLCASSLAPGQTQYFGPGTRLTVL.

The rearrangement uses TRBV7-9 and TRBJ1-1; 7 nucleotides agree with TRBD1. Germline V lookup: CDR1 SEHNR, CDR2 FQNEAQ (reference sequence). J was trimmed by 6 bases and V by 10 bases; bases with no gene match: 5. The CDR3 sequence is 11 residues long. CDR3 sequence (DNA): TGTGCCACCGAGACAGGGCCTGAAGCTTTCTTT. It is translated as CATETGPEAFF.

The J gene is TRBJ2-3, the V gene TRBV13, with 8 bases aligning to TRBD2. There are 16 residues in the CDR3. Germline V CDR1 and CDR2: PRHDT, FYEKMQ (reference sequence). Trimming at V came to 2 bases and at J to 2 bases, leaving 6 bases not matched to a gene. This CDR3 is CASSLTGLALTDTQYF. Here the CDR3 DNA reads TGTGCCAGCAGCTTAACAGGACTAGCCCTCACAGATACGCAGTATTTT.

Turning to this clone: At one of its ends the junction is not consistent with the germline gene, which may arise from a read error. This rearrangement joins TRBV29-1 to TRBJ1-2; a weak D match, TRBD1 (5 bases). The germline V gene encodes CDR1 SQVTM and CDR2 ANQGSEA. The CDR3 contains 13 residues. CDR3 DNA: TGCAGCGTCCCTACGTGGACTTTCCAGGGCTACGCCTTC. It codes for CSVPTWTFQGYAF.

The V and J genes are TRBV7-9 and TRBJ2-7; 10 bases are a match to TRBD1. After removal of 2 bases from V and 4 bases from J, the junction contained 5 bases not matched to a gene. The CDR3 sequence is 15 residues long. Germline lookup yields CDR1 SEHNR and CDR2 FQNEAQ (reference sequence). CDR3 region: CASSLLGQGRYEQYF. CDR3 sequence (DNA): TGTGCCAGCAGCTTATTGGGACAGGGGAGGTACGAGCAGTACTTC.

The chain recombines TRBV4-2 with TRBJ2-1, with D maybe TRBD1 (6 bases). The CDR3 is 16 residues long. Germline CDR1 reads LGHNA; CDR2 reads YNFKEQ. V was clipped by 4 bases and J by 3 bases, with 16 bases between them. The CDR3 nucleotides read TGTGCCAGCAGCCCCTCCGGGACACTCCTCTACAATGAGCAGTTCTTC. Protein sequence: CASSPSGTLLYNEQFF.

The chain is built from TRBV19 and TRBJ2-7, with D uncertain. The V gene lost 5 bases and the J gene lost 3 bases, with 11 bases spanning the gap. This CDR3 is 13 amino acids long. The V gene's germline CDR1 is LNHDA and CDR2 SQIVND (reference sequence). DNA of the CDR3: TGTGCCAGTAGTGCCGGTTCCAACTACGAGCAGTACTTC. It specifies CASSAGSNYEQYF.

V usage is TRBV7-2 and J usage is TRBJ2-3; 9 bases map to TRBD2. The J segment lost 6 bases and the V segment lost 3 bases, leaving 7 bases of the junction unmatched. Germline-derived CDR1 and CDR2 are SGHTA and FQGNSA. CDR3 length: 15 residues. The CDR3 region is CASSLTSGLGDTQYF. The CDR3 DNA follows: TGTGCCAGCAGCTTGACTAGCGGACTAGGGGATACGCAGTATTTT.

There are a few counts of this clone. The chain has TRBV27 and TRBJ2-3; D may match TRBD1 or TRBD2 (5 bases each). The CDR3 consists of 13 residues. V lost 4 bases and J 5 bases, leaving 10 bases between the germline ends. Germline V gene sequence: CDR1 MNHEY, CDR2 SMNVEV (reference sequence). The CDR3 nucleotides are TGTGCCAGCAGTTCAACTGGGGGAGATACGCAGTATTTT. Translating gives CASSSTGGDTQYF.

The chain has TRBV28 and TRBJ2-5; D is possibly TRBD1 or TRBD2 (5 bases each). V was cut by 1 base and J by 3 bases, with 15 bases left in between. This CDR3 has 16 residues. Germline CDR1 and CDR2: MDHEN and SYDVKM. Here the CDR3 reads CASSLYGLQGEETQYF. In DNA, the CDR3 is TGTGCCAGCAGTTTATATGGACTCCAAGGGGAAGAGACCCAGTACTTC.

The V gene is TRBV29-1, the J gene TRBJ2-5; TRBD1 matches 9 bases. Germline V CDR1 and CDR2: SQVTM, ANQGSEA. There are 13 residues in the CDR3. V shed 6 bases, J shed 5 bases, and the junction held 7 bases outside the gene matches. The DNA of the CDR3 is TGCAGCGTCCTGACAGGGGGTGTTGAGACCCAGTACTTC. This codes for CSVLTGGVETQYF.

This chain uses TRBV7-2 with TRBJ2-1; D unresolved. The CDR3 contains 12 residues. Trimming stripped 4 bases from V and 3 bases from J, with 4 bases between. Germline V CDR1 and CDR2: SGHTA, FQGNSA. As DNA, the CDR3 is TGTGCCAGCAGCTCCCTCTACAATGAGCAGTTCTTC. Protein: CASSSLYNEQFF.

In DNA, the CDR3 is TGTGCTAGTGGTTTGGTAGGGGGAGGGGAAGAGACCCAGTACTTC. Its translation: CASGLVGGGEETQYF. The gene calls are TRBV12-5 and TRBJ2-5, with D perhaps matching TRBD2 (7 bases). Germline CDR1 LGHNT, CDR2 FRNRAP. The CDR3 is 15 amino acids. Trimming took off 0 bases at V and 3 bases at J, with 11 bases between the two ends.

The chain is built from TRBV29-1 and TRBJ2-6; D uncertain. Trimming shortened V by 4 bases and J by 2 bases, and 6 bases separated the two germline ends. This CDR3 has 13 residues. Germline CDR1 SQVTM, CDR2 ANQGSEA. CDR3 sequence: CSVAEPGANVLTF. The DNA of the CDR3 is TGCAGCGTTGCCGAGCCTGGGGCCAACGTCCTGACTTTC.

J is TRBJ2-3 and V is TRBV4-2; 8 bases are a match to TRBD2. With V trimmed by 0 bases and J by 0 bases, 5 bases remained unmatched. Per germline, CDR1 LGHNA and CDR2 YNFKEQ. This CDR3 region has 17 residues. CDR3 region: CASSQENSGASTDTQYF. CDR3 coding DNA: TGTGCCAGCAGCCAAGAAAATAGCGGGGCGAGCACAGATACGCAGTATTTT.

The gene calls are TRBV2 and TRBJ2-7; D perhaps matches TRBD1 (5 bases). The V end lost 0 bases, the J end lost 7 bases, and 25 bases lay between the germline ends. Germline CDR1 is SNHLY and CDR2 is FYNNEI. This CDR3 is 18 amino acids long. CDR3 in amino acids: CASSEALPRARVTREQYF. The CDR3 nucleotides read TGTGCCAGCAGTGAAGCGCTTCCACGAGCCAGGGTAACGCGTGAGCAGTACTTC.

The chain uses TRBV28 and TRBJ2-3; 8 positions match TRBD1. The germline V gene has CDR1 MDHEN and CDR2 SYDVKM. There are 16 residues in the CDR3. The V gene end was trimmed by 4 bases and the J gene end by 1 base; junction bases not matched to a gene: 7. The CDR3 here is CASSSGTGARTDTQYF. The CDR3 DNA sequence: TGTGCCAGCAGTTCGGGGACAGGAGCTCGCACAGATACGCAGTATTTT.

This chain joins TRBV4-2 and TRBJ1-5; D call uncertain. V was trimmed by 1 base and J by 0 bases, leaving 10 bases between them. Germline V gives CDR1 LGHNA, CDR2 YNFKEQ. CDR3 size: 16 residues. The CDR3 protein is CASSQGADLSNQPQHF. The CDR3 DNA reads TGTGCCAGCAGCCAAGGCGCAGATCTTAGCAATCAGCCCCAGCATTTT.